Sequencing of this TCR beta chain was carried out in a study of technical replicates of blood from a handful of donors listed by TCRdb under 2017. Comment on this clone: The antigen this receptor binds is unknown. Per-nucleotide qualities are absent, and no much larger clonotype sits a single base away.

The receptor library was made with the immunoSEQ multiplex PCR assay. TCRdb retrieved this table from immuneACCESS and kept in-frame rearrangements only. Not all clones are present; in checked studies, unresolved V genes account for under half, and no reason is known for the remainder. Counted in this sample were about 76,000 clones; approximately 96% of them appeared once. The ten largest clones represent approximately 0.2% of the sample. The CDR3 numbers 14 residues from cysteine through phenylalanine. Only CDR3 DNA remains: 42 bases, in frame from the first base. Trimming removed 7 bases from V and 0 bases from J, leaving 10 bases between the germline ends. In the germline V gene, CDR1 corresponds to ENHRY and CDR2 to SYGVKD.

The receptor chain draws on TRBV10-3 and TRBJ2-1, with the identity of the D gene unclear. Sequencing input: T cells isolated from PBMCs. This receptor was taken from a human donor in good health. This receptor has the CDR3 CAITLGSSYNEQFF. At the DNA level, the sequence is TGTGCCATCACACTGGGCAGCTCCTACAATGAGCAGTTCTTC.